This TCR beta chain was found in a study of control samples from healthy donors and cancer patients. Here immunoSEQ multiplex PCR was the method, and the copy in TCRdb shows in-frame clones only, minus some. The sample has 95,000 to 120,000 clones; approximately 82% are singletons. The germline V gene has CDR1 LNHDA and CDR2 SQIVND (reference sequence). V shed 9 bases and J 0 bases; nucleotides not matched to a gene: 5. The CDR3 is 17 residues long. The V and J genes are TRBV19 and TRBJ2-4, with TRBD2 identical over 16 bases. The sequence derives from a man younger than 30 in good health. The specimen sequenced was blood. CDR3: CASGTSGGAEAKNIQYF. CDR3 coding DNA: TGTGCCAGCGGGACTAGCGGGGGGGCAGAAGCCAAAAACATTCAGTACTTC.